The 29 T cell receptor beta chains listed next were all sequenced from one sample in a study of blood T cell repertoires in COVID-19. Assay used: immunoSEQ multiplex PCR; TCRdb lists only in-frame clones, some missing. The sample shows about 210,000 clones, approximately 82% of them seen only once. The source material was peripheral blood. Source of these receptors: a woman aged 40 to 49 with acute or convalescent COVID-19.

V is TRBV12-3 or TRBV12-4 and J is TRBJ2-7; D is uncertain. V lost 3 bases and J 3 bases, leaving 9 bases between the germline ends. The CDR3 length is 13 residues. DNA for the CDR3: TGTGCCAGCAGTTTCTACGAGAGCTACGAGCAGTACTTC. It codes for CASSFYESYEQYF.

V is TRBV7-8 and J is TRBJ1-5; D remains unclear. In germline, CDR1 is SGHVS, CDR2 FQNEAQ. The CDR3 loop spans 12 amino acids. V lost 1 base and J lost 6, with 4 bases in between. The CDR3 region has the DNA TGTGCCAGCAGCTTAGAGCTTCAGCCCCAGCATTTT. Its protein product is CASSLELQPQHF.

The CDR3 coding sequence is TGTGCCTGGAGTGGTGGGACAGGTGACACCGGGGAGCTGTTTTTT. Its translation is CAWSGGTGDTGELFF. The J gene is TRBJ2-2, the V gene TRBV30, with 8 bases fitting TRBD1. The CDR3 contains 15 residues. V shed 1 base, J shed 3 bases, and the junction held 4 bases outside the gene matches. Germline loops: CDR1 GTSNPN, CDR2 SVGIG (reference sequence).

This clone was detected only once. The chain couples TRBV24-1 to TRBJ2-5; possibly TRBD1 for D (6 bases). This CDR3 comprises 15 residues. Trimming removed 1 base from V and 5 bases from J, with 13 bases in between. Germline CDR1 reads KGHDR; CDR2 reads SFDVKD. The CDR3 loop is CATSDFVQGRETQYF. The CDR3 nucleotides are TGTGCCACCAGTGATTTCGTACAGGGCAGGGAGACCCAGTACTTC.

The table lists this clone with a few counts. This rearrangement joins TRBV7-2 to TRBJ2-6; D unclear. This CDR3 region has 15 residues. Germline CDR1 and CDR2: SGHTA and FQGNSA. V was clipped by 6 bases and J by 0 bases, with 9 bases between them. The CDR3 spells CASSYGSSGANVLTF. CDR3 in DNA: TGTGCCAGCAGTTACGGGTCCTCTGGGGCCAACGTCCTGACTTTC.

The table lists this clone with a few counts. The chain joins TRBV7-2 to TRBJ2-7; D possibly corresponds to TRBD2 (5 bases). Germline V gene data show CDR1 as SGHTA and CDR2 as FQGNSA. This CDR3 has 15 amino acids. V was trimmed by 1 base and J by 1 base, leaving 11 bases between them. This CDR3 reads CASSLGASSSYEQYF. DNA for the CDR3: TGTGCCAGCAGCTTAGGTGCTAGCTCATCCTACGAGCAGTACTTC.

This clone showed up just once. The chain is built from TRBV18 and TRBJ1-2; D is unresolved. This CDR3 has 14 residues. From germline, CDR1 is KGHSH and CDR2 LQKENI. V lost 5 bases to trimming and J lost 5 bases, with 15 bases between them. CDR3 region: CASSAEVGEYGYTF. For the CDR3, the DNA is TGTGCCAGCTCAGCCGAGGTGGGAGAGTATGGCTACACCTTC.

A single count supports this clone. The chain is built from TRBV7-6 and TRBJ2-3; TRBD1 matches at 10 bases. The CDR3 spans 15 residues. V was pared by 5 bases and J by 4 bases, with 6 bases of the junction left unmatched. Germline V lookup: CDR1 SGHVS, CDR2 FNYEAQ. The chain's CDR3 is CASSQDRGRADTQYF. CDR3 nucleotides: TGTGCCAGCAGCCAAGACAGGGGGCGCGCAGATACGCAGTATTTT.

This clone was observed a handful of times. This CDR3 is also generated by other DNA sequences in the sample. This rearrangement joins TRBV19 to TRBJ1-2; no definite D call. V shed 7 bases and J shed 4 bases, with 7 bases lying between them. CDR3 length equals 11 residues. The germline V gene encodes CDR1 LNHDA and CDR2 SQIVND (reference sequence). The CDR3 loop reads CASKSVYGYTF. As DNA, the CDR3 is TGTGCCAGTAAGAGTGTCTATGGCTACACCTTC.

This clone was counted between two and nine times. This sequence joins TRBV5-6 and TRBJ1-1; the match to TRBD1 covers 10 bases. With 4 bases clipped from V and 6 bases from J, the junction kept 6 bases outside the gene matches. Germline V gene data show CDR1 as SGHDT and CDR2 as YYEEEE. This CDR3 is 14 amino acids long. The CDR3 spells CASSRGTGVPEAFF. CDR3 in DNA: TGTGCCAGCAGCAGAGGGACAGGGGTCCCTGAAGCTTTCTTT.

The V and J genes are TRBV10-3 and TRBJ1-5; D is possibly TRBD1 (6 bases). V lost 3 bases and J lost 4, with 7 bases in between. Germline CDR1 and CDR2: ENHRY and SYGVKD. This CDR3 has 13 amino acids. The CDR3: CAISEGGNQPQHF. CDR3 DNA: TGTGCCATCAGTGAAGGGGGTAATCAGCCCCAGCATTTT.

This rearrangement joins TRBV29-1 to TRBJ2-2; 7 positions match TRBD1. The CDR3 consists of 14 residues. V shed 5 bases, J shed 0 bases, and the junction held 3 bases outside the gene matches. The germline CDR1 and CDR2 sequences are SQVTM and ANQGSEA. The CDR3 DNA reads as TGCAGCGTTCGGGACAGAACGAACACCGGGGAGCTGTTTTTT. This translates into CSVRDRTNTGELFF.

The V call is TRBV3-1 (or the pseudogene TRBV3-2), the J call TRBJ1-1; possible D gene TRBD1, 5 bases. This CDR3 is built from 14 residues. The V gene's germline CDR1 is LGHDT and CDR2 YNNKEL (reference sequence). Trimming took 2 bases from V and 5 from J, leaving 12 bases between them. Written as DNA, the CDR3 is TGTGCCAGCAGCCAATTCGGGGGGGGTACTGAAGCTTTCTTT. Protein product: CASSQFGGGTEAFF.

This chain joins TRBV3-1 (or the pseudogene TRBV3-2) and TRBJ1-1; 8 bases align to TRBD1. The CDR3 has 14 amino acids. Germline CDR1 LGHDT, CDR2 YNNKEL (reference sequence). Trimming cost V 2 bases and J 1 base; bases outside gene matches: 0. The CDR3 DNA sequence: TGTGCCAGCAGCCAAACAGGGGGGAACACTGAAGCTTTCTTT. This translates into CASSQTGGNTEAFF.

This chain uses TRBV24-1 with TRBJ2-3; D remains ambiguous. This CDR3 spans 15 amino acids. V was pared by 3 bases and J by 3 bases, with 12 bases between. From germline, CDR1 is KGHDR and CDR2 SFDVKD. The CDR3 loop reads CATSDTRSGTDTQYF. Here the CDR3 DNA reads TGTGCCACCAGTGATACGAGATCCGGGACAGATACGCAGTATTTT.

The chain combines TRBV6-5 with TRBJ1-2; no firm D call. The CDR3 covers 14 residues. CDR1 is MNHEY and CDR2 is SVGAGI in the germline V gene. The V end was cut by 2 bases, the J end by 1 base, with 8 bases between. The chain's CDR3 is CASSYGLNNYGYTF. CDR3 bases: TGTGCCAGCAGTTACGGGCTGAATAACTATGGCTACACCTTC.

The V call is TRBV5-6, the J call TRBJ2-7, with a tentative D call TRBD2 (6 bases). V was pared by 0 bases and J by 4 bases, with 20 bases between. This CDR3 is built from 17 residues. CDR1 is SGHDT, CDR2 YYEEEE, per germline. The CDR3 DNA is TGTGCCAGCAGCTTGGTGGGGGGTGTTGGGACCCCTTACGAGCAGTACTTC. This gives the protein CASSLVGGVGTPYEQYF.

The chain couples TRBV10-2 to TRBJ2-5; D is unresolved. V was clipped by 6 bases and J by 3 bases, with 5 bases between them. Germline V gene data show CDR1 as WSHSY and CDR2 as SAAADI. This CDR3 has 11 amino acids. CDR3 coding DNA: TGCGCCAGCAGCCTAAAAGAGACCCAGTACTTC. Protein sequence: CASSLKETQYF.

The table lists this clone with a few counts. The chain links TRBV6-5 to TRBJ1-2; possibly TRBD1 for D (6 bases). CDR1 is MNHEY and CDR2 is SVGAGI in the germline V gene. V was cut by 4 bases and J by 8 bases, with 11 bases left in between. This CDR3 contains 12 residues. CDR3 protein: CASSSTGIGYTF. The CDR3 bases are TGTGCCAGCAGTTCAACAGGGATCGGCTACACCTTC.

The chain uses TRBV11-1 and TRBJ2-1; 9 bases are a match to TRBD2. The CDR3 has 15 amino acids. Germline CDR1 SGHAT, CDR2 FQDESV (reference sequence). The V segment lost 3 bases and the J segment 6 bases; nucleotides outside the gene matches: 6. The CDR3 nucleotides read TGTGCCAGCAGCTTGCTAGCGGGACGGTTCAATGAGCAGTTCTTC. This translates into CASSLLAGRFNEQFF.

V is TRBV15 and J is TRBJ1-1; D gene unclear. This CDR3 spans 17 amino acids. Per germline, CDR1 LNHNV and CDR2 YYDKDF (reference sequence). V was pared by 4 bases and J by 0 bases, with 18 bases between. The CDR3 protein is CATSTKLADRMNTEAFF. Written as DNA, the CDR3 is TGTGCCACCAGCACTAAACTAGCCGATCGGATGAACACTGAAGCTTTCTTT.

The chain uses TRBV18 and TRBJ2-2; D unresolved. CDR1 and CDR2 (germline): KGHSH, LQKENI. The CDR3 loop spans 16 amino acids. V was pared by 1 base and J by 1 base, with 10 bases between. The CDR3 DNA sequence: TGTGCCAGCTCACCACAGCAACTCCTGAACACCGGGGAGCTGTTTTTT. Residues: CASSPQQLLNTGELFF. Supplemented by reference TRBV18 and TRBJ2-2, the full variable domain reads NAGVMQNPRHLVRRRGQEARLRCSPMKGHSHVYWYRQLPEEGLKFMVYLQKENIIDESGMPKERFSAEFPKEGPSILRIQQVVRGDSAAYFCASSPQQLLNTGELFFGEGSRLTVL.

The chain employs TRBV3-1 (or the pseudogene TRBV3-2) and TRBJ1-4; possibly TRBD1 for D (6 bases). The length of the CDR3 is 15 residues. V was pared by 4 bases and J by 3 bases, with 12 bases between. The germline V gene has CDR1 LGHDT and CDR2 YNNKEL (reference sequence). CDR3 coding DNA: TGTGCCAGCAGCCCTACGACAGGAGCTAATGAAAAACTGTTTTTT. As protein: CASSPTTGANEKLFF.

The genes are TRBV12-3 or TRBV12-4 and TRBJ2-3; 7 bases map to TRBD2. The CDR3 is 13 residues long. V gave up 6 bases and J gave up 4 bases; unmatched junction bases: 4. CDR3 nucleotide sequence: TGTGCCAGCAGCAGACTAGCCTCAGATACGCAGTATTTT. This gives the protein CASSRLASDTQYF.

This clone has only a few counts. J is TRBJ1-2 and V is TRBV6-4, with 8 bases identical to TRBD1. Trimming cost V 0 bases and J 7 bases; bases outside gene matches: 4. This CDR3 spans 14 amino acids. Germline values: CDR1 MRHNA, CDR2 SNTAGT. The CDR3 coding sequence is TGTGCCAGCAGTGACTCGAACACAGGGGGTGGCTACACCTTC. It yields the protein CASSDSNTGGGYTF.

This clone was seen only a few times. This chain connects TRBV4-1 to TRBJ2-1, with 13 nucleotides matching TRBD2. Losses at the gene ends were 2 bases for V and 10 bases for J; bases not matched to a gene: 8. The CDR3 totals 16 residues. CDR1 MGHRA and CDR2 YSYEKL come from the germline V gene. CDR3 nucleotides: TGCGCCAGCAGCCAATCTACTAGCGGGAGGGCCCGGGAGCAGTTCTTC. Amino acid sequence: CASSQSTSGRAREQFF.

J is TRBJ2-3 and V is TRBV4-2, with D possibly TRBD2 on 6 matching bases. The CDR3 covers 17 residues. Germline lookup yields CDR1 LGHNA and CDR2 YNFKEQ. V dropped 3 bases and J dropped 2 bases, with 18 bases sitting between them. The CDR3 sequence is CASSQPMRVAATDTQYF. The DNA of the CDR3 is TGTGCCAGCAGCCAGCCGATGAGGGTAGCGGCCACAGATACGCAGTATTTT.

The CDR3 DNA sequence: TGCGCCAGTAGCCCCTTTGCGAACACCGGGGAGCTGTTTTTT. Protein: CASSPFANTGELFF. The chain has TRBV5-1 and TRBJ2-2; D uncertain. V lost 8 bases and J 0 bases, leaving 11 bases between the germline ends. Germline V gives CDR1 SGHRS, CDR2 YFSETQ. The CDR3 is made up of 14 amino acids.

CDR3 DNA: TGTGCCTGGAGTGCGACTAGCTACAATGAGCAGTTCTTC. Amino acid sequence: CAWSATSYNEQFF. This rearrangement joins TRBV30 to TRBJ2-1, with a possible D match to TRBD2 (6 bases). Germline CDR1 reads GTSNPN; CDR2 reads SVGIG (reference sequence). V lost 1 base and J lost 3, with 7 bases in between. This CDR3 is built from 13 residues.